The present T cell receptor beta chain was sequenced within a study of untreated major depressive disorder. Each donor gave about 30 ml of EDTA blood. With V trimmed by 5 bases and J by 9 bases, 6 bases remained unmatched. The CDR3 has 12 amino acids. From germline, CDR1 is MNHEY and CDR2 SMNVEV (reference sequence). About this clone: Its antigen is as yet unknown.

TCRdb's copy holds only in-frame clones and misses some; the assay was immunoSEQ multiplex PCR. The table shows over 20,000 clones, with 85% to 95% occurring only once. Whole-study results and caveats: Compared with controls, depressed patients showed more TRBV05-01 (Vbeta 5.1) usage in CD4+ T cells. In every subject, the five largest TRBV05-01 clones were private. Sequencing showed nonsignificant TRBV25-01 and TRBV02-01 differences matching flow cytometry.

Sequenced: CD4+ T cells from PBMCs. The chain has TRBV27 and TRBJ1-1; 7 bases are shared with TRBD1. The clonotype was recovered from a man younger than 45 in good health. The CDR3, as DNA: TGTGCCAGCAGTCCCTTACAGGGGAAAGCTTTCTTT. Encoded protein: CASSPLQGKAFF.